This T cell receptor (beta chain) was identified in a study of shared clonotypes between healthy human individuals (TCRdb year 2020). Background on the whole study: The cohort comprised a couple of women and a few men aged 18 to 49 years. For each donor, three plates each were used for CD4 naive and CD4 memory, two plates were used for CD8 naive, and one plate was used for CD8 memory. Blood TCR repertoires of a handful of healthy adults were deeply sequenced to estimate repertoire size and the extent of clonotype sharing between individuals. Libraries were prepared and TCR repertoires were sequenced by different laboratories using diverse techniques, in order to increase sequencing depth and limit assay-specific biases. Each donor's leukapheresis produced roughly between roughly 0.85 and 9.5 billion PBMCs.

Concerning this clone: Its antigen is not yet known. Per-base qualities were not stored, and no clone one base away is much larger.

TCR CDR3 regions were amplified from genomic DNA by multiplex PCR using the deep immunoSEQ assay. Extracted genomic DNA from each cell subset was distributed evenly across all wells of several immunoSEQ 96-well plates, and each plate was treated as a replicate. For sorted subsets, each replicate PCR was loaded with approximately 200 ng genomic DNA, equivalent to roughly 30,000 T cell genomes. Purified libraries were quantified with a Qubit 3.0 fluorometer, sized on a Bioanalyzer 2100, and re-quantified with the KAPA Library Quantification kit. Each immunoSEQ 96-well plate was sequenced on its own single-read 150-cycle Illumina NextSeq 550 flow cell. In the source study's methods: Because the immunoSEQ output included only junctional sequences and no quality scores, the filtering could not be the same as the filtering used for full-length reads. To assign V/J genes and CDR3, sequences were annotated against IMGT germline references using PyIR, a Python wrapper for IgBLAST v1.9. Reads were filtered out if the reads had weak V/J assignments (E-value above 1e-6), no CDR3, stop codons, out-of-frame junctions, or ambiguous translated residues. V3J clonotypes were defined as sequences sharing the same inferred V gene, J gene, and CDR3 amino acid sequence. Percentage overlap between repertoires was calculated by dividing the number of shared unique clonotypes by the size of the smaller repertoire. Richness of each repertoire was evaluated using RTK rarefaction, the Chao1 estimator, and Recon v2.1 estimates of unobserved clonotypes. OLGA was used to compute generation probabilities for all TCRbeta clonotypes that the gDNA method yielded from a handful of donors. TCRdb took over this immuneACCESS table, retaining in-frame rearrangements with V and J assigned. Such tables are incomplete; in checked studies, under half of the missing clones stem from an unresolved V gene, and the remainder is unexplained. V and J calls and clone size are as listed in that table; D and trimming were resolved from the DNA. The sample yields over a million clones; roughly 70% were counted once. The ten largest make up over 1.3% of the sample.

Donors were healthy HIV-negative adults with no recently reported acute infections or vaccinations. All donors were Caucasian adults living in Nashville, Tennessee, USA. CD4+ T cells were enriched through magnetic negative selection, after which naive cells were positively selected on CD45RA and the remaining negative fraction served as the memory subset. Blood was collected by leukapheresis, and PBMCs were isolated by Ficoll-Histopaque density gradient centrifugation and then cryopreserved in liquid nitrogen vapor phase. Purity and quantity of every magnetically sorted T cell population were checked by analytical flow cytometry. Genomic DNA was isolated from each sorted fraction and quantified by UV absorbance on a Nanodrop 2000c. Results and caveats for the whole study, not just this receptor: Larger estimated clonotype richness was generally found for naive subsets than for memory subsets. Even with the large sequencing depth, rarefaction of the sorted-subset datasets indicated that sequencing was incomplete. About 5% of naive CD4, around 3.6% of naive CD8, roughly 2.5% of memory CD4, and 0.35% to 0.5% of memory CD8 clonotypes were shared across a few donors. Sampling was restricted to blood, and TCR repertoires in tissues likely differ from the TCR repertoires found in blood. Clonotypes shared by all four sorted-subset donors showed higher generation probabilities than non-shared clonotypes. Pairwise subsampling led to the expectation that sequencing depth would affect the degree of clonotype sharing among donors. The genetic and exposure-history diversity represented was limited by the small number of donors.

V sheds 4 bases and J sheds 2 bases, leaving 12 bases between their ends. From its cysteine to its phenylalanine, the CDR3 spans 14 amino acids. Kept here is only the CDR3 DNA, which spans 42 bases and is read in frame from base 1. CDR1 and CDR2 are drawn from the germline V gene: SGHTS, YDEGEE. The chain links TRBV5-8 with TRBJ2-5; a tentative D call is TRBD1 (5 bases match). This receptor was taken from a man aged 18-30 years in good health. Input material: memory CD4+ T cells sorted from blood. Per the publication, the cell subset or site label means: CD45RA-negative fraction. The CDR3 here reads CASSRWTKQETQYF. The nucleotide sequence is TGTGCCAGCAGCAGGTGGACAAAACAAGAGACCCAGTACTTC.